This TCR beta chain came from a study of blood T cells in healthy people across ages. The V gene's germline CDR1 is KGHDR and CDR2 SFDVKD. J lost 5 bases, V lost 4 bases, and 8 bases had no gene match. The CDR3 has 17 amino acids. This clonotype occurred once. Primed by a sample-barcoded 5' primer and a J-beta primer mix, a second PCR proceeded for about 6 to 11 cycles. In TCRdb, the 5' RACE reads were re-called with MiXCR into one record per CDR3 protein. This sample has about 730,000 distinct CDR3 sequences, with about 42% found just once. The chain combines TRBV24-1 with TRBJ2-2, with 11 bases identical to TRBD2. This sequence originates from a woman aged 60 to 75 in good health. Sequencing input: blood. CDR3 sequence: CATSDTGTSGRTGELFF. For the CDR3, the DNA is TGTGCCACCAGTGACACTGGGACTAGCGGACGGACCGGGGAGCTGTTTTTT.